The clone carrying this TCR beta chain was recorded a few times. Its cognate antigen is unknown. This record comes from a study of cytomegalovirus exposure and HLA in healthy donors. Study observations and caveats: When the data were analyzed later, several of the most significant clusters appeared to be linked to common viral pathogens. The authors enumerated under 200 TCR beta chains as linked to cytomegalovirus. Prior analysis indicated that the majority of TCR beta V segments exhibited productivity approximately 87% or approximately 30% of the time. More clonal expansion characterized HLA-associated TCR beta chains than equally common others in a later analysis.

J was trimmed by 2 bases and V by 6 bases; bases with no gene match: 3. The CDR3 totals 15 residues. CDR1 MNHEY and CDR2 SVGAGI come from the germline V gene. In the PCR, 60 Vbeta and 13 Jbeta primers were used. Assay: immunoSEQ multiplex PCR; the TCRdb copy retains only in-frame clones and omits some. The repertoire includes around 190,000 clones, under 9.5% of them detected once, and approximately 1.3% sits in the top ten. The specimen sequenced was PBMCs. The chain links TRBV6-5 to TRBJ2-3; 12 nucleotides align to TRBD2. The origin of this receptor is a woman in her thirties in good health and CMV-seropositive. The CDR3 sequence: CASSGLAGNTDTQYF. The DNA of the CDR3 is TGTGCCAGCAGCGGACTAGCGGGGAACACAGATACGCAGTATTTT.